Listed below are T cell receptor beta chains from one sample, sequenced in a study of naive and memory T cell subsets. TCRdb recomputed calls from the UMI-ligation and nested PCR reads with MiXCR, one row per CDR3 protein. This table has 20,000 to 25,000 distinct CDR3 sequences, about 6.1% appearing once. This material consisted of skin, taken from a tuberculin skin test site. The receptors stem from an adult in good health. Each CDR3 is given with its conserved first and last residue. Fields, in order: clone size, V gene, D gene, J gene, CDR3 protein, CDR3 DNA. A D gene is named only where the DNA matches it firmly. Rows may omit the clone size; those that give it use once, few, many or a size class.

-,TRBV28,-,TRBJ2-5,CASSYFGRRAKQETQYF,TGTGCCAGCAGTTATTTTGGCAGAAGGGCAAAACAAGAGACCCAGTACTTC
many,TRBV29-1,TRBD1,TRBJ2-3,CSVASDLGQGAGTDTQYF,TGCAGCGTTGCGAGCGATCTAGGACAGGGGGCCGGCACAGATACGCAGTATTTT
few,TRBV18,TRBD1,TRBJ1-6,CASSPGTDNSPLHF,TGTGCCAGCTCACCTGGGACAGATAATTCACCCCTCCACTTT
many,TRBV9,-,TRBJ2-3,CASSVGASASTDTQYF,TGTGCCAGCAGCGTAGGAGCTAGCGCAAGCACAGATACGCAGTATTTT
many,TRBV5-1,-,TRBJ2-5,CASSLDPGVGTQYF,TGCGCCAGCAGCTTGGATCCAGGGGTGGGGACCCAGTACTTC
few,TRBV7-2,-,TRBJ2-5,CASSPGGGLGQETQYF,TGTGCCAGCAGCCCCGGGGGTGGGTTGGGTCAAGAGACCCAGTACTTC
many,TRBV6-4,-,TRBJ2-3,CASSDSGSTDTQYF,TGTGCCAGCAGTGACTCCGGCAGCACAGATACGCAGTATTTT
few,TRBV18,-,TRBJ2-3,CASPPSVQGRTDTQYF,TGTGCCAGCCCGCCCTCCGTGCAGGGTCGCACAGATACGCAGTATTTT
-,TRBV7-2,-,TRBJ1-5,CASSPYSNQPQHF,TGTGCCAGCAGCCCTTATAGCAATCAGCCCCAGCATTTT
many,TRBV6-2/TRBV6-3,-,TRBJ2-4,CASSYRPSSHIQYF,TGTGCCAGCAGTTACCGGCCTAGCTCGCACATTCAGTACTTC
many,TRBV6-1,TRBD1,TRBJ2-5,CASSYRQGAGLETQYF,TGTGCCAGCAGTTATCGACAGGGGGCTGGTTTGGAGACCCAGTACTTC
-,TRBV4-2,-,TRBJ2-4,CASSQVEQAKNIQYF,TGTGCCAGCAGCCAAGTCGAACAAGCCAAAAACATTCAGTACTTC
-,TRBV30,-,TRBJ2-6,CAWSNTVGSGANVLTF,TGTGCCTGGAGTAATACAGTCGGCTCTGGGGCCAACGTCCTGACTTTC
few,TRBV5-1,-,TRBJ1-1,CASSLDLGMNTEAFF,TGCGCCAGCAGCTTGGACCTAGGGATGAACACTGAAGCTTTCTTT
medium-sized,TRBV27,TRBD1,TRBJ1-2,CASSFRRLGDSLLYGYTF,TGTGCCAGCAGTTTCAGAAGGCTTGGGGACAGTCTCTTGTATGGCTACACCTTC
many,TRBV9,-,TRBJ2-7,CASSPFAQGGYEQYF,TGTGCCAGCAGCCCCTTTGCCCAGGGAGGATACGAGCAGTACTTC
many,TRBV6-6,-,TRBJ2-1,CASSPGSRGEQFF,TGTGCCAGCAGTCCCGGCTCGCGCGGTGAGCAGTTCTTC
medium-sized,TRBV5-1,TRBD1,TRBJ2-7,CASSFPGTGGDEQYF,TGCGCCAGCAGCTTCCCCGGGACAGGGGGCGACGAGCAGTACTTC
few,TRBV7-3,TRBD2,TRBJ2-7,CASSSTSGTYEQYF,TGTGCCAGCAGCTCGACTAGCGGGACCTACGAGCAGTACTTC
-,TRBV13,TRBD1,TRBJ2-7,CASSLTGGIPYEQYF,TGTGCCAGCAGCCTAACAGGGGGGATTCCCTACGAGCAGTACTTC
many,TRBV29-1,TRBD1,TRBJ2-5,CSVRPGQGLLETQYF,TGCAGCGTTCGACCGGGACAGGGTCTATTGGAGACCCAGTACTTC
many,TRBV6-5,-,TRBJ2-3,CASSPPGEQAQYF,TGTGCCAGCAGTCCCCCGGGGGAGCAGGCGCAGTATTTT
many,TRBV27,-,TRBJ2-7,CASSYGPPAYEQYF,TGTGCCAGCAGTTATGGTCCCCCGGCCTACGAGCAGTACTTC
many,TRBV2,-,TRBJ1-5,CASRKSGRGNQPQHF,TGTGCCAGCAGGAAGTCCGGAAGGGGCAATCAGCCCCAGCATTTT
many,TRBV6-2/TRBV6-3,TRBD2,TRBJ2-7,CASSPSGRETSEQYF,TGTGCCAGCAGCCCCAGTGGGAGGGAAACTAGCGAGCAGTACTTC
many,TRBV10-3,-,TRBJ2-5,CAISERLQETQYF,TGTGCCATCAGTGAGAGGCTCCAAGAGACCCAGTACTTC
-,TRBV12-3/TRBV12-4,-,TRBJ1-5,CASSPAGGHQPQHF,TGTGCCAGCAGCCCCGCGGGGGGGCATCAGCCCCAGCATTTT
-,TRBV20-1,-,TRBJ1-2,CSARGGFGYTF,TGCAGTGCTAGAGGGGGCTTTGGCTACACCTTC
many,TRBV10-3,-,TRBJ2-3,CAISESIFLVGDTQYF,TGTGCCATCAGTGAGTCGATCTTTCTGGTGGGGGATACGCAGTATTTT
many,TRBV5-8,TRBD2,TRBJ2-1,CASSLPGLAGANEQFF,TGTGCCAGCAGCTTACCGGGACTAGCGGGTGCTAATGAGCAGTTCTTC
many,TRBV19,TRBD1,TRBJ2-7,CASSPRDSRAYEQYF,TGTGCCAGTAGTCCAAGGGACAGTCGGGCCTACGAGCAGTACTTC
few,TRBV12-3/TRBV12-4,-,TRBJ2-1,CASSLVPPQGHSYNEQFF,TGTGCCAGCAGTTTAGTTCCCCCCCAGGGGCACTCCTACAATGAGCAGTTCTTC
-,TRBV24-1,-,TRBJ2-2,CATVSRNTGELFF,TGTGCCACCGTTTCAAGGAACACCGGGGAGCTGTTTTTT
-,TRBV4-2,-,TRBJ2-5,CASSQVSPAETQYF,TGTGCCAGCAGCCAAGTTTCCCCGGCGGAGACCCAGTACTTC
-,TRBV6-2/TRBV6-3,-,TRBJ2-5,CASSYVYGSSEEETQYF,TGTGCCAGCAGTTACGTATATGGGTCTAGCGAGGAAGAGACCCAGTACTTC
few,TRBV27,TRBD1,TRBJ2-6,CASSRGQGRSRSGANVLTF,TGTGCCAGCAGTAGAGGACAGGGAAGGTCTCGCTCTGGGGCCAACGTCCTGACTTTC
many,TRBV29-1,-,TRBJ1-1,CSVEKVGGTAEAFF,TGCAGCGTTGAAAAGGTGGGCGGAACCGCTGAAGCTTTCTTT
few,TRBV19,-,TRBJ1-5,CASTKGVTSNQPQHF,TGTGCCAGTACAAAGGGAGTAACAAGCAATCAGCCCCAGCATTTT
many,TRBV27,TRBD1,TRBJ2-7,CASRLGRGTYEQYF,TGTGCCAGCCGACTGGGCAGGGGGACCTACGAGCAGTACTTC
once,TRBV5-5,TRBD1,TRBJ1-6,CASSGDRGSPLHF,TGTGCCAGCAGCGGGGACAGGGGTTCACCCCTCCACTTT
many,TRBV5-5,-,TRBJ2-5,CASSRDGYQETQYF,TGTGCCAGCAGTCGTGACGGGTACCAAGAGACCCAGTACTTC
-,TRBV18,-,TRBJ1-3,CASSLEGGNTIYF,TGTGCCAGCTCACTGGAGGGTGGAAACACCATATATTTT
many,TRBV20-1,-,TRBJ2-3,CSLTRGEDTQYF,TGCAGCCTGACTAGGGGGGAGGATACGCAGTATTTT
few,TRBV4-3,-,TRBJ2-6,CASSQELPAGYFSGANVLTF,TGCGCCAGCAGCCAAGAACTACCGGCAGGGTACTTCTCTGGGGCCAACGTCCTGACTTTC
many,TRBV14,-,TRBJ1-1,CASRGKWNTEAFF,TGTGCCAGCCGAGGGAAGTGGAACACTGAAGCTTTCTTT
many,TRBV20-1,TRBD1,TRBJ1-1,CSARKQGARTEAFF,TGCAGTGCTAGAAAACAGGGGGCAAGGACTGAAGCTTTCTTT